Listed below are T cell receptor beta chains from one sample, sequenced in a study of human T cells and chemical hapten exposure. TCRdb called the RACE reads again in MiXCR, with one record for every CDR3 protein. The sample contains approximately 110,000 distinct CDR3 sequences, less than 35% of which appear only once. The starting material was whole blood, obtained in connection with sensitization to the hapten diphenylcyclopropenone (DPC). Receptor source: a man in his forties with alopecia areata. Some clones in this sample may be carry-over from other donors' samples. The CDR3 runs from the conserved cysteine through the conserved F or W. A D gene is named only where the DNA matches it firmly. Where a row states a size, it is once, few, many or the class of an expanded clone; other rows omit it.

j_call: TRBJ1-1
v_call: TRBV5-1
clone_size: NA
d_call: TRBD1
cdr3_aa: CASSLGQGSAEAFF
cdr3_nt: TGCGCCAGCAGCTTGGGACAGGGGTCGGCTGAAGCTTTCTTT

j_call: TRBJ1-1
v_call: TRBV5-1
clone_size: NA
d_call: TRBD1
cdr3_aa: CASSPKGTVGDTEAFF
cdr3_nt: TGCGCCAGCAGCCCCAAAGGGACAGTGGGGGACACTGAAGCTTTCTTT

j_call: TRBJ2-1
v_call: TRBV30
clone_size: few
d_call: TRBD2
cdr3_aa: CAWGPSGTEQFF
cdr3_nt: TGTGCCTGGGGGCCCAGCGGGACTGAGCAGTTCTTC

j_call: TRBJ2-1
v_call: TRBV5-4
clone_size: NA
d_call: NA
cdr3_aa: CASSLGGARSSSYNEQFF
cdr3_nt: TGTGCCAGCAGCTTGGGGGGCGCGAGGAGTAGCTCCTACAATGAGCAGTTCTTC

j_call: TRBJ2-3
v_call: TRBV4-1
clone_size: NA
d_call: TRBD1
cdr3_aa: CASSHLTGITDTQYF
cdr3_nt: TGCGCCAGCAGCCACCTGACAGGGATCACAGATACGCAGTATTTT

j_call: TRBJ2-1
v_call: TRBV4-1
clone_size: NA
d_call: TRBD2
cdr3_aa: CASSSRTSGRTYNEQFF
cdr3_nt: TGCGCCAGCAGCTCGCGGACTAGCGGGAGGACATACAATGAGCAGTTCTTC

j_call: TRBJ2-3
v_call: TRBV20-1
clone_size: NA
d_call: NA
cdr3_aa: CSAGATGGTDTQYF
cdr3_nt: TGCAGTGCGGGGGCGACAGGCGGCACAGATACGCAGTATTTT

j_call: TRBJ2-1
v_call: TRBV11-3
clone_size: NA
d_call: NA
cdr3_aa: CASSLARGGSGNEQFF
cdr3_nt: TGTGCCAGCAGCTTAGCCCGTGGGGGTTCAGGCAATGAGCAGTTCTTC

j_call: TRBJ2-3
v_call: TRBV14
clone_size: NA
d_call: NA
cdr3_aa: CASSQDPPTGYAGDTQYF
cdr3_nt: TGTGCCAGCAGCCAAGATCCCCCGACAGGATATGCCGGCGATACGCAGTATTTT

j_call: TRBJ2-3
v_call: TRBV14
clone_size: NA
d_call: NA
cdr3_aa: CASSQVRQIRADTQYF
cdr3_nt: TGTGCCAGCAGCCAAGTTCGTCAGATTCGGGCAGATACGCAGTATTTT

j_call: TRBJ2-3
v_call: TRBV3-1
clone_size: NA
d_call: TRBD2
cdr3_aa: CASSPSGSADTQYF
cdr3_nt: TGTGCCAGCAGCCCTAGCGGGAGCGCAGATACGCAGTATTTT

j_call: TRBJ2-5
v_call: TRBV24-1
clone_size: few
d_call: NA
cdr3_aa: CATSDGVQETQYF
cdr3_nt: TGTGCCACTAGTGATGGAGTCCAAGAGACCCAGTACTTC

j_call: TRBJ2-1
v_call: TRBV5-1
clone_size: NA
d_call: NA
cdr3_aa: CASSSRGGLRLNEQFF
cdr3_nt: TGCGCCAGCAGCTCTCGAGGAGGGTTGAGGTTAAATGAGCAGTTCTTC

j_call: TRBJ2-1
v_call: TRBV10-3
clone_size: few
d_call: TRBD2
cdr3_aa: CAISESAGDVWDEQFF
cdr3_nt: TGTGCCATCAGTGAGTCGGCGGGAGACGTCTGGGATGAGCAGTTCTTC